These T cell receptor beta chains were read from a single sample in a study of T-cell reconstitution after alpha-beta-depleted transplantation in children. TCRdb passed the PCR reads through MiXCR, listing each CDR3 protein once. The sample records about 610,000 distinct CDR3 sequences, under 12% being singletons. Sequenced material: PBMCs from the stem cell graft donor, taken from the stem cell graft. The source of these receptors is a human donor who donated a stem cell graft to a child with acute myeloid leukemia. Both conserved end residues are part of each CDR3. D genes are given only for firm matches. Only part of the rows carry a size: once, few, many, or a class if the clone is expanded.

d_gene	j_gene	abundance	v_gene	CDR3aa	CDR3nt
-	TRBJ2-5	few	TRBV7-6	CASQREAAQKETQYF	TGTGCCAGCCAAAGGGAGGCAGCGCAAAAAGAGACCCAGTACTTC
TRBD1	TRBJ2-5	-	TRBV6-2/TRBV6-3	CASSYETGDIQETQYF	TGTGCCAGCAGTTACGAGACAGGGGATATCCAAGAGACCCAGTACTTC
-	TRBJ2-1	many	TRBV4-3	CASSHGTRNNEQFF	TGCGCCAGCAGCCACGGGACGCGGAACAATGAGCAGTTCTTC
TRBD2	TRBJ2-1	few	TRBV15	CATSRELAKYNEQFF	TGTGCCACCAGCAGAGAACTAGCGAAGTACAATGAGCAGTTCTTC
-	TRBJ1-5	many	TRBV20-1	CSGSPGPNQPQHF	TGCAGTGGCAGTCCAGGCCCTAATCAGCCCCAGCATTTT
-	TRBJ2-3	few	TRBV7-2	CAGTQDTGDTQYF	TGTGCCGGAACCCAGGACACTGGGGATACGCAGTATTTT
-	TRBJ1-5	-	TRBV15	CATSRDRGDQPHHF	TGTGCCACCAGCAGAGATCGGGGGGATCAGCCCCACCATTTT
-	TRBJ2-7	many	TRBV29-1	CSVPDSEKQYF	TGCAGCGTTCCAGATAGCGAGAAGCAGTACTTC
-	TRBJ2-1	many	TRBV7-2	CASSLGPGGAYNEQFF	TGTGCCAGCAGCTTAGGGCCCGGCGGGGCCTACAATGAGCAGTTCTTC
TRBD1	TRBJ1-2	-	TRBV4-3	CASSLGLGTGVGYGYTF	TGCGCCAGCAGCCTAGGACTAGGAACAGGGGTCGGGTATGGCTACACCTTC
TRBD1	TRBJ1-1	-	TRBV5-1	CASSGLGTGNTEAFF	TGCGCCAGCAGCGGACTCGGGACAGGTAACACTGAAGCTTTCTTT
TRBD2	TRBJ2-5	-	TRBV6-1	CASSRKAAGGEENQYF	TGTGCCAGCAGCCGAAAGGCAGCGGGAGGGGAAGAGAACCAGTACTTC
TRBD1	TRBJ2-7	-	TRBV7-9	CASSHRDRTYEQYF	TGTGCCAGCAGCCACCGGGACAGGACCTACGAGCAGTACTTC
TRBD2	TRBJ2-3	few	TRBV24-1	CATSEGRLAGVGDTQYF	TGTGCCACCAGTGAGGGTCGACTAGCGGGAGTGGGAGATACGCAGTATTTT
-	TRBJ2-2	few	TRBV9	CATSSRETNTGELFF	TGTGCCACATCCTCCCGGGAGACGAACACCGGGGAGCTGTTTTTT
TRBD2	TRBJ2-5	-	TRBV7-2	CASSRTSGNQETQYF	TGTGCCAGCAGCCGGACTAGCGGGAACCAAGAGACCCAGTACTTC
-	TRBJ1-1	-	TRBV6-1	CASSEVGFRTGRWAFF	TGTGCCAGCAGTGAAGTAGGATTTAGGACCGGGCGTTGGGCTTTCTTT
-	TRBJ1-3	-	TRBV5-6	CASGGTDSGNTIYF	TGTGCCAGCGGGGGGACGGATTCTGGAAACACCATATATTTT
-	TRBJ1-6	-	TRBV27	CASSLKGSYNSPLHF	TGTGCCAGCAGTCTTAAGGGGTCCTATAATTCACCCCTCCACTTT
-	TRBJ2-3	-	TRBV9	CASSGGVWGGQATSTDTQYF	TGTGCCAGCAGCGGAGGGGTTTGGGGGGGACAGGCGACTAGCACAGATACGCAGTATTTT
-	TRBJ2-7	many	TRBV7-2	CASSLGWGAYEQYF	TGTGCCAGCAGCTTAGGATGGGGGGCCTACGAGCAGTACTTC
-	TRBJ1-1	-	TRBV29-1	CSARRADTEAFF	TGCAGCGCCCGGAGGGCGGACACTGAAGCTTTCTTT
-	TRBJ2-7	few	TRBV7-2	CASSLGASDSYEQYF	TGTGCCAGCAGCTTAGGCGCTAGCGACTCCTACGAGCAGTACTTC
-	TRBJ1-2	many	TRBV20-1	CSAGPGMHGYTF	TGCAGCGCCGGGCCGGGGATGCATGGCTACACCTTC
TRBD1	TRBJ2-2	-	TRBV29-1	CSVWTGPAGELFF	TGCAGCGTTTGGACAGGGCCGGCCGGGGAGCTGTTTTTT